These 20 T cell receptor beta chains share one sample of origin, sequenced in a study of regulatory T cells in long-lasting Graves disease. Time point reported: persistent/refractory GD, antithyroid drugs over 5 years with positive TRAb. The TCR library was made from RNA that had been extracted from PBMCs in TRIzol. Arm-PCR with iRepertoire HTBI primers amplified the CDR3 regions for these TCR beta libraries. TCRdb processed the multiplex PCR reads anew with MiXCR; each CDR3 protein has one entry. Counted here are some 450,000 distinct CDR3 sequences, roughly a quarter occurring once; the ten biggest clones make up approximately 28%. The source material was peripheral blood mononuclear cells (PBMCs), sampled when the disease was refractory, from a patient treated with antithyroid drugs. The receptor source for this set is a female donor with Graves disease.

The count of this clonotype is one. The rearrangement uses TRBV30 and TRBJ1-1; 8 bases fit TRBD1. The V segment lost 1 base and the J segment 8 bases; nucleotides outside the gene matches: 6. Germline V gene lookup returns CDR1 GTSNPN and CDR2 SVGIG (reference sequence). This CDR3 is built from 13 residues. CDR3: CAWSASGDREAFF. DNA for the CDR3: TGTGCCTGGAGTGCATCCGGGGACAGGGAAGCTTTCTTT.

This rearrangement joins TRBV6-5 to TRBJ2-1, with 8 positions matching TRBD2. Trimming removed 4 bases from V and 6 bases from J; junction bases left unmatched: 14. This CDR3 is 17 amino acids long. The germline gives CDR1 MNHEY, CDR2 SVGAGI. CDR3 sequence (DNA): TGTGCCAGCAGTTTACGGCTAGCGGGTCCCCTTACCAATGAGCAGTTCTTC. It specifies CASSLRLAGPLTNEQFF.

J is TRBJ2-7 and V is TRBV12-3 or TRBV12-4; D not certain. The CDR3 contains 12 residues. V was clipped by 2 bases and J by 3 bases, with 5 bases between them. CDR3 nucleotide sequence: TGTGCCAGCAGTTTACTGATCTACGAGCAGTACTTC. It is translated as CASSLLIYEQYF.

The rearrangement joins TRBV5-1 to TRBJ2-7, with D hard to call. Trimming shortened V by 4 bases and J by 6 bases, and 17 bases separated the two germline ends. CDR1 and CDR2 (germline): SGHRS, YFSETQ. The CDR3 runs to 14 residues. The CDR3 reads CASSRLDGFGEQYF. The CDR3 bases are TGCGCCAGCAGCCGTCTTGACGGGTTTGGCGAGCAGTACTTC. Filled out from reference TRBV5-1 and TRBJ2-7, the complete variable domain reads KAGVTQTPRYLIKTRGQQVTLSCSPISGHRSVSWYQQTPGQGLQFLFEYFSETQRNKGNFPGRFSGRQFSNSRSEMNVSTLELGDSALYLCASSRLDGFGEQYFGPGTRLTVT.

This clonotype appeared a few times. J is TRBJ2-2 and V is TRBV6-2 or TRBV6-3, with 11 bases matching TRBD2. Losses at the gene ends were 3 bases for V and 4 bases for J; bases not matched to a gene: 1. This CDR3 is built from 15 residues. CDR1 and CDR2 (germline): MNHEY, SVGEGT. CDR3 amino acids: CASSYTSGGTGELFF. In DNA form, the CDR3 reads TGTGCCAGCAGTTATACTAGCGGGGGCACCGGGGAGCTGTTTTTT.

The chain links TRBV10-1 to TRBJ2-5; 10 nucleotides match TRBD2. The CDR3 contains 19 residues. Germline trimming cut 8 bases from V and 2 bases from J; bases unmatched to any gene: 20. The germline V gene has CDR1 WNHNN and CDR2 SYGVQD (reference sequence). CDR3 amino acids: CASEILERTSGANQETQYF. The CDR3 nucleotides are TGCGCCAGCGAAATTCTTGAGAGGACTAGCGGAGCCAATCAAGAGACCCAGTACTTC.

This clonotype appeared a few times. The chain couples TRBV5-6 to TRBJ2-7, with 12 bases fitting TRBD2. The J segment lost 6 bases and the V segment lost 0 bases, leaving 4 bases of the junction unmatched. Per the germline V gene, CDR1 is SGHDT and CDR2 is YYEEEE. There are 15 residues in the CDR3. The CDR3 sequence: CASSLVGLAGIEQYF. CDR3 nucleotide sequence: TGTGCCAGCAGCTTGGTCGGACTAGCGGGAATCGAGCAGTACTTC.

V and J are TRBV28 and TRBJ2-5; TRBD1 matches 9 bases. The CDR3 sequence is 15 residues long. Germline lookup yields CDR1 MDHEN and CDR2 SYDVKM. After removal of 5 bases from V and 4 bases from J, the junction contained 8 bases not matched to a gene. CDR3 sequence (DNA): TGTGCCAGCAGTCAAGGGACAGGGTTACGAGAGACCCAGTACTTC. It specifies CASSQGTGLRETQYF.

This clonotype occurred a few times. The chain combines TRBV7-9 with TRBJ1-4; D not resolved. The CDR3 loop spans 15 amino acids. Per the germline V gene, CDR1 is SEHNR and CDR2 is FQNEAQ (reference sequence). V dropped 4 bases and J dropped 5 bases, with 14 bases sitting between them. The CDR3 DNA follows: TGTGCCAGCAGCTCACCGGGCCCGAACAATGAAAAACTGTTTTTT. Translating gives CASSSPGPNNEKLFF.

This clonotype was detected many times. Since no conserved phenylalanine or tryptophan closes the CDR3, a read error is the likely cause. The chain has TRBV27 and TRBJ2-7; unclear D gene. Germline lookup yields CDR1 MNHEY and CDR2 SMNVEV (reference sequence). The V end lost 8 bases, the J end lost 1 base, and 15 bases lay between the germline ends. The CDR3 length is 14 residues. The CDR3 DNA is TGTGCCAGCGGACCAGGCACATATTCCTACGAGCAGTACCTC. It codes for CASGPGTYSYEQYL.

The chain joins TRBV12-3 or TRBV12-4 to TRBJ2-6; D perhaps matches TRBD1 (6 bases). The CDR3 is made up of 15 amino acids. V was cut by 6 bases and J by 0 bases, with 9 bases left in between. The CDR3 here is CASRTDSSGANVLTF. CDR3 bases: TGTGCCAGCAGGACGGACAGCTCTGGGGCCAACGTCCTGACTTTC.

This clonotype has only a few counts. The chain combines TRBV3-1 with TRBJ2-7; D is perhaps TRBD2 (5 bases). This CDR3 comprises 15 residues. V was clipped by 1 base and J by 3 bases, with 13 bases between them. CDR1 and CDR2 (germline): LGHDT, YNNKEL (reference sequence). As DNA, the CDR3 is TGTGCCAGCAGCCAAGCTACTAGTCGCTTCTACGAGCAGTACTTC. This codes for CASSQATSRFYEQYF.

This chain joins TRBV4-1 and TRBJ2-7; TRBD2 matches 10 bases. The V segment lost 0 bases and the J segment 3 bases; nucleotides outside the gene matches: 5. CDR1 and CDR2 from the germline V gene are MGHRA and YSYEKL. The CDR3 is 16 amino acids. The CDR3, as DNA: TGCGCCAGCAGCCAAGAACCAGCGGGAGGGATCTACGAGCAGTACTTC. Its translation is CASSQEPAGGIYEQYF.

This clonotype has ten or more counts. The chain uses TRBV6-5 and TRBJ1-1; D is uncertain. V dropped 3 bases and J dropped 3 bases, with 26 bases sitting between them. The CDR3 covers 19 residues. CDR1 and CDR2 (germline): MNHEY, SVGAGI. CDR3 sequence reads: CASSYPTLHDQFGHTEAFF. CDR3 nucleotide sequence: TGTGCCAGCAGTTATCCTACACTACATGACCAGTTCGGACACACTGAAGCTTTCTTT.

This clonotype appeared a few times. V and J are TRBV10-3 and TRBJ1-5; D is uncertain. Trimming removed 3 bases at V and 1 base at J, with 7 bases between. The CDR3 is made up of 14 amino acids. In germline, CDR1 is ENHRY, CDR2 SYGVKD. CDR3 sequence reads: CAISEEPSNQPQHF. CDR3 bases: TGTGCCATCAGTGAAGAGCCCAGCAATCAGCCCCAGCATTTT.

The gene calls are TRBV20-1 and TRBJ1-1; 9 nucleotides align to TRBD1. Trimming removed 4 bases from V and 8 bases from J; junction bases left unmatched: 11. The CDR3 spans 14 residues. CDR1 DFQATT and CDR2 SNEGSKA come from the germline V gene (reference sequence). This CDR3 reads CSAKYAGTGYEAFF. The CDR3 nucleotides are TGCAGTGCTAAATACGCGGGGACAGGGTACGAAGCTTTCTTT.

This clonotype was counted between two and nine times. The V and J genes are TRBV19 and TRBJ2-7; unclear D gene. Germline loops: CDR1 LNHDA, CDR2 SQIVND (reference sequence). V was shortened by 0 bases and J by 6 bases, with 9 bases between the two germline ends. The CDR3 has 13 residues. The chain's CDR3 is CASSIDPGGEQYF. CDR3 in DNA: TGTGCCAGTAGTATAGATCCCGGTGGCGAGCAGTACTTC.

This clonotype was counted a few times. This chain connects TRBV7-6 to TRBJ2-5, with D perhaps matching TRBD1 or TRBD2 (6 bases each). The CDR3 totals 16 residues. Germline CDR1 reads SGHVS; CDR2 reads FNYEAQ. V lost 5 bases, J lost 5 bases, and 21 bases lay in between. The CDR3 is CASSRRGQRGAETQYF. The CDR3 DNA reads TGTGCCAGCAGCCGCCGGGGGCAACGGGGTGCGGAGACCCAGTACTTC.

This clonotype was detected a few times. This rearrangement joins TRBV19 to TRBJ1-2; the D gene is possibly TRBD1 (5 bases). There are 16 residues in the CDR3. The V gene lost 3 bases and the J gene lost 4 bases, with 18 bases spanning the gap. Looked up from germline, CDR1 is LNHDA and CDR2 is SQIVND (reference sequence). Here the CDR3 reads CASSIRNSGHAYGYTF. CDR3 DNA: TGTGCCAGTAGTATCCGAAATTCAGGGCATGCCTATGGCTACACCTTC.

The CDR3 coding sequence is TGCAGCGCACGATTACCGAGGACGGGGGAGCAGTACTTC. Translating gives CSARLPRTGEQYF. The rearrangement joins TRBV29-1 to TRBJ2-7; D perhaps matches TRBD2 (5 bases). The CDR3 loop spans 13 amino acids. The germline gives CDR1 SQVTM, CDR2 ANQGSEA. V lost 7 bases to trimming and J lost 7 bases, with 20 bases between them.